A single T cell receptor (beta chain) is shown here with its context. Its antigen is undetermined. Unexposed donor CD4+ T cells date from 2011-2018, before the COVID-19 pandemic. The cells were cultured for 10 days before CD4+ T cells were isolated. As cell numbers allowed, unexposed-donor CD4+ T cells faced SARS-CoV-2 S/N and four cold-coronavirus spikes. On days 3 and 7, cultures got half fresh IL-2 medium. Only in-frame clones appear in the TCRdb table, and some are missing; sequencing was by immunoSEQ multiplex PCR. The sample records 15,000 to 25,000 clones, about three quarters being singletons. This sample is drawn from a study of CD4 T cells in relation to SARS-CoV-2 and coronaviruses. About the study: PBMCs were cultured with antigen for over 8 days before TCR beta sequencing.

Trimming cost V 5 bases and J 2 bases; bases outside gene matches: 4. This CDR3 is 15 amino acids long. From germline, CDR1 is SEHNR and CDR2 FQNEAQ (reference sequence). The clonotype originates from a human donor in good health. The rearrangement uses TRBV7-9 and TRBJ2-3; 10 bases are a match to TRBD2. The material sequenced was CD4+ T cells from PBMCs, cultured in vitro. DNA for the CDR3: TGTGCCAGCAGCAAACTAGCGGGAATCACAGATACGCAGTATTTT. Translation: CASSKLAGITDTQYF. Full variable domain (rest looked up from reference TRBV7-9 and TRBJ2-3): DTGVSQNPRHKITKRGQNVTFRCDPISEHNRLYWYRQTLGQGPEFLTYFQNEAQLEKSRLLSDRFSAERPKGSFSTLEIQRTEQGDSAMYLCASSKLAGITDTQYFGPGTRLTVL.